Sequencing of this T cell receptor (beta chain) was carried out in a study of blood T cell repertoires in COVID-19 (dated by TCRdb to about 2020). Background for the entire study: Samples from collaborators originated in the United States, Italy and Spain and spanned both the acute and convalescent phases of COVID-19. The prospective study material was composed of cDNA or gDNA derived from T cells, B-cell-depleted T cells, or PBMCs. The dataset comprised deeply sampled blood TCRbeta repertoires from subjects exposed to, actively infected with, or recovered from COVID-19. The repertoires were made available in a free public database intended to serve as a resource for research on the immune response to SARS-CoV-2. The samples were drawn from the first 160 participants of the ongoing ImmuneRACE study and from under 1,500 subjects provided by 6 global collaborators. Sample metadata almost always included a de-identified subject ID, COVID-19 status, age in years and sex. Where HLA class I and class II types were available, the types were taken from metadata supplied by the sample provider, not from assay-based typing.

The CDR3 holds 13 amino acids from the cysteine to the phenylalanine. The kept DNA is CDR3 alone, 39 bases in frame from the first base. V loses 6 bases, J loses 3 bases, and the germline ends lie 8 bases apart. In the germline V gene (reference sequence), CDR1 corresponds to LGHDT and CDR2 to YNNKEL. A note on this clone: No cognate antigen has been identified for it. The input lacks base qualities; no much larger clone sits a single base away.

What the work shows at the level of the full study, not this receptor alone: Clinical and demographic metadata were provided uncurated, with the amount varying by source and participant.

Whole blood was collected in K2EDTA tubes by collaborating institutions according to the institutions' own protocols. For TCRbeta analysis, collaborators shipped samples in one of three forms: frozen whole blood, isolated PBMCs, or DNA extracted from either of those sample types. The immunoSEQ Assay, a bias-controlled multiplex PCR, was used to amplify TCRbeta CDR3 regions from genomic DNA. Per the source publication's procedure: Within the assay, amplification of reference gene primers was used to estimate how many nucleated cells each sample contained. Sequence reads were collapsed and filtered to measure the absolute abundance of every unique TCRbeta CDR3 rearrangement. For each sample, productive Simpson clonality was calculated as the square root of Simpson's diversity index across productive rearrangements. What TCRdb holds here is the immuneACCESS table cut down to in-frame rearrangements. Part of the clones is not present; checked against another copy, under half of the missing clones reflect an unresolved V gene, and the others are unexplained. The DNA gave D and trimming, while V, J and clone size come from that table. For this sample there are roughly 100,000 clones; about 85% appear just once. The leading ten clones occupy around 2% of the sample.

The source of this sequence is a woman aged 70-85 years with active or convalescent COVID-19. The sample comprised peripheral blood. The rearrangement combines TRBV3-1 (or the pseudogene TRBV3-2) with TRBJ2-2, and TRBD1 may be the D gene, going by 5 matching bases. The CDR3 in this case is CASSPTDTGELFF. The nucleotides are TGTGCCAGCAGTCCGACAGACACCGGGGAGCTGTTTTTT.